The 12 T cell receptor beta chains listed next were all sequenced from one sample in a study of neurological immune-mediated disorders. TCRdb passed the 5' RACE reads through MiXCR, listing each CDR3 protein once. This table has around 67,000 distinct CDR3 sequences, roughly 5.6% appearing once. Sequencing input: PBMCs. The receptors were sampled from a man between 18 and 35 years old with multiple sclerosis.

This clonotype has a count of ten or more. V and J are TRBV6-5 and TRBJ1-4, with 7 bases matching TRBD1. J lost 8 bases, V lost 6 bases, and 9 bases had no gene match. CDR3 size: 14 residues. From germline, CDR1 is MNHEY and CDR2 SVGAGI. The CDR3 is CASRHRGYGEKLFF. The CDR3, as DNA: TGTGCCAGCAGACACAGGGGCTACGGGGAAAAACTGTTTTTT.

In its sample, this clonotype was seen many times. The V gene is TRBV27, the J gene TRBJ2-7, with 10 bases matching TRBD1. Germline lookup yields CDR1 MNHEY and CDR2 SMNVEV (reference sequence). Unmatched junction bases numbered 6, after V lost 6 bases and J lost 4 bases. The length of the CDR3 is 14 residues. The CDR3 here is CASRTVGQGYEQYF. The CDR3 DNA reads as TGTGCCAGCAGGACTGTGGGACAGGGGTACGAGCAGTACTTC.

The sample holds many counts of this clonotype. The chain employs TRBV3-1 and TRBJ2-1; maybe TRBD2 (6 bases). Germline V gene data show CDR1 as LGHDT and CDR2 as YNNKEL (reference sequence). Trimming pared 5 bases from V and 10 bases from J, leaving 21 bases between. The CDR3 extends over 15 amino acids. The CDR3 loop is CASSSGTEGLWEQFF. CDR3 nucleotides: TGTGCCAGCAGCTCCGGGACGGAGGGCTTGTGGGAGCAGTTCTTC.

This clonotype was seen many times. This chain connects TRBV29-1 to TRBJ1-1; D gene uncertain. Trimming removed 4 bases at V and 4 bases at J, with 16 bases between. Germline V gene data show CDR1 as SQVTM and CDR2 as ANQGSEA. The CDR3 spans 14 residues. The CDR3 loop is CSVGTAARATEAFF. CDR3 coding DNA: TGCAGCGTTGGGACGGCAGCACGGGCCACTGAAGCTTTCTTT.

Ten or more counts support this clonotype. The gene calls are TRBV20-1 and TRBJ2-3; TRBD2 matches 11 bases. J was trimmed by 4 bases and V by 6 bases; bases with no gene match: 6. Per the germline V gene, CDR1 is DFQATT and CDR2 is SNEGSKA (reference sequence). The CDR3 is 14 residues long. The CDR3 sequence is CSALAGGRADTQYF. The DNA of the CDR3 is TGCAGTGCCTTAGCGGGGGGGCGGGCAGATACGCAGTATTTT.

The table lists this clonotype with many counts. The CDR3 protein is CASKVYGGYEQYF. CDR3 DNA sequence: TGCGCCAGCAAAGTGTATGGGGGGTACGAGCAGTACTTC. The gene calls are TRBV5-1 and TRBJ2-7, with D possibly being TRBD2 (6 bases). The CDR3 runs 13 residues. Trimming cost V 6 bases and J 4 bases, with 14 bases left between them. Germline-derived CDR1 and CDR2 are SGHRS and YFSETQ.

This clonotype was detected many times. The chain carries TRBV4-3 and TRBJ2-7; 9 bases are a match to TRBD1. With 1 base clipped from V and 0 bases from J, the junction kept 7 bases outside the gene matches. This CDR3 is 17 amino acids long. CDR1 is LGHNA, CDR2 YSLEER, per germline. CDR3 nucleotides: TGCGCCAGCAGCCAAGGCTTCACAGGGGGCAGCTCCTACGAGCAGTACTTC. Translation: CASSQGFTGGSSYEQYF.

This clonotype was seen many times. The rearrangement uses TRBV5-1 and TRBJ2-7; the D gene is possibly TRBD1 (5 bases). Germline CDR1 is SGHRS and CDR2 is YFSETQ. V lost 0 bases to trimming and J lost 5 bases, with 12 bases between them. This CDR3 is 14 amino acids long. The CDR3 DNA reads TGCGCCAGCAGCTTGGTGGCAGGGTCGGACGAGCAGTACTTC. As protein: CASSLVAGSDEQYF. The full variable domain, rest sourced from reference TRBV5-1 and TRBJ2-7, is KAGVTQTPRYLIKTRGQQVTLSCSPISGHRSVSWYQQTPGQGLQFLFEYFSETQRNKGNFPGRFSGRQFSNSRSEMNVSTLELGDSALYLCASSLVAGSDEQYFGPGTRLTVT.

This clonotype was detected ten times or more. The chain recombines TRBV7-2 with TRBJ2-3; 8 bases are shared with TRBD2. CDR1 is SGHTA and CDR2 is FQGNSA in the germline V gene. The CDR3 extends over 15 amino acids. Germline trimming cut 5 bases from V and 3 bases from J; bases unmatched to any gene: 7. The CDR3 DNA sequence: TGTGCCAGCAGCCCGGGACTAGGGTGGACAGATACGCAGTATTTT. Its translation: CASSPGLGWTDTQYF.

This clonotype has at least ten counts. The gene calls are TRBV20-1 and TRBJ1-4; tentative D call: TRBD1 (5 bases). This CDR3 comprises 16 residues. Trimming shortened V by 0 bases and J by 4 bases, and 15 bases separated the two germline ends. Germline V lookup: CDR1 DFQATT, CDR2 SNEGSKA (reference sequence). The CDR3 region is CSAREGLGPINEKLFF. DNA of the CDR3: TGCAGTGCTAGAGAAGGGTTGGGGCCCATTAATGAAAAACTGTTTTTT.

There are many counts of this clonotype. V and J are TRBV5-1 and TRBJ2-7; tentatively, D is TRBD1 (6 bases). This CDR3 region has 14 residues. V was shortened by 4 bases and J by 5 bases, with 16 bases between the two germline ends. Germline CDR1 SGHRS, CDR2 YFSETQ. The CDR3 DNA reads TGCGCCAGCAGCGGGACCGGGACACTTGACGAGCAGTACTTC. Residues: CASSGTGTLDEQYF. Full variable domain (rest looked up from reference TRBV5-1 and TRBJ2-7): KAGVTQTPRYLIKTRGQQVTLSCSPISGHRSVSWYQQTPGQGLQFLFEYFSETQRNKGNFPGRFSGRQFSNSRSEMNVSTLELGDSALYLCASSGTGTLDEQYFGPGTRLTVT.

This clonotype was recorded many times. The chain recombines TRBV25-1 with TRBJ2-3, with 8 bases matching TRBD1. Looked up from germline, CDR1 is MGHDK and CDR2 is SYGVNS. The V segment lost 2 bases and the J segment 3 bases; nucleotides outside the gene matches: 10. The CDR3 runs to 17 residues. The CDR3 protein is CASSERQGYEVTDTQYF. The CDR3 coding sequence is TGTGCCAGCAGTGAACGACAGGGGTACGAGGTGACAGATACGCAGTATTTT. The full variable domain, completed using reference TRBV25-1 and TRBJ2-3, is EADIYQTPRYLVIGTGKKITLECSQTMGHDKMYWYQQDPGMELHLIHYSYGVNSTEKGDLSSESTVSRIRTEHFPLTLESARPSHTSQYLCASSERQGYEVTDTQYFGPGTRLTVL.